This is a list of T cell receptor beta chains from one sample in a study of cytomegalovirus exposure and HLA in healthy donors. Here immunoSEQ multiplex PCR was the method, and the copy in TCRdb shows in-frame clones only, minus some. The sample contains about 120,000 clones, about 74% of which appear only once. The sample taken for sequencing was PBMCs. The receptor set was obtained from a middle-aged woman in good health and CMV-seropositive. The CDR3 runs from the conserved cysteine through the conserved F or W. A D gene is named only where the DNA matches it firmly. For some rows the clone size is stated as once, few or many, or as a class when expanded; others skip it.

d_call: TRBD2; v_call: TRBV30; j_call: TRBJ2-4; clone_size: -; cdr3_aa: CAASSGNIQYF; cdr3_nt: TGTGCCGCATCTAGCGGAAACATTCAGTACTTC
d_call: TRBD1; v_call: TRBV27; j_call: TRBJ2-7; clone_size: -; cdr3_aa: CASSFRDRGPSSQYEQYF; cdr3_nt: TGTGCCAGCAGTTTCCGGGACAGGGGGCCCAGTTCTCAATACGAGCAGTACTTC
d_call: -; v_call: TRBV14; j_call: TRBJ2-1; clone_size: -; cdr3_aa: CASSHQVEQFF; cdr3_nt: TGTGCCAGCAGCCACCAGGTTGAGCAGTTCTTC
d_call: -; v_call: TRBV5-1; j_call: TRBJ2-7; clone_size: few; cdr3_aa: CASSLEFAGDTEQYF; cdr3_nt: TGCGCCAGCAGCTTGGAATTCGCAGGGGATACCGAGCAGTACTTC
d_call: -; v_call: TRBV6-1; j_call: TRBJ1-1; clone_size: -; cdr3_aa: CASSLGPDMNTEAFF; cdr3_nt: TGTGCCAGCAGCCTTGGGCCTGACATGAACACTGAAGCTTTCTTT
d_call: -; v_call: TRBV5-1; j_call: TRBJ1-1; clone_size: few; cdr3_aa: CASSLVSLNTEAFF; cdr3_nt: TGCGCCAGCAGCTTGGTTAGCTTGAACACTGAAGCTTTCTTT
d_call: -; v_call: TRBV29-1; j_call: TRBJ2-1; clone_size: once; cdr3_aa: CSVEDGIMAGAFF; cdr3_nt: TGCAGCGTTGAAGACGGAATTATGGCAGGGGCGTTCTTC
d_call: -; v_call: TRBV9; j_call: TRBJ2-3; clone_size: -; cdr3_aa: CASSSGLAAADTQYF; cdr3_nt: TGTGCCAGCAGTTCCGGACTGGCCGCGGCAGATACGCAGTATTTT
d_call: -; v_call: TRBV27; j_call: TRBJ1-6; clone_size: once; cdr3_aa: CASSFEGSSYNSPLHF; cdr3_nt: TGTGCCAGCAGTTTTGAGGGTAGCTCCTATAATTCACCCCTCCACTTT
d_call: TRBD2; v_call: TRBV11-2; j_call: TRBJ2-3; clone_size: once; cdr3_aa: CASSPGGRGGLRADTQYF; cdr3_nt: TGTGCCAGCAGCCCAGGGGGGCGGGGGGGACTTAGAGCAGATACGCAGTATTTT
d_call: -; v_call: TRBV27; j_call: TRBJ1-1; clone_size: -; cdr3_aa: CASSLSKAGTTEAFF; cdr3_nt: TGTGCCAGCAGTTTATCGAAGGCAGGCACCACTGAAGCTTTCTTT
d_call: TRBD1; v_call: TRBV7-9; j_call: TRBJ2-1; clone_size: -; cdr3_aa: CASSPAGGRGSYNEQFF; cdr3_nt: TGTGCCAGCAGCCCGGCAGGGGGTAGAGGCTCCTACAATGAGCAGTTCTTC
d_call: -; v_call: TRBV25-1; j_call: TRBJ2-5; clone_size: -; cdr3_aa: CASRGGRVRETQYF; cdr3_nt: TGTGCCAGCAGGGGGGGGCGCGTTAGGGAGACCCAGTACTTC
d_call: -; v_call: TRBV7-3; j_call: TRBJ1-1; clone_size: -; cdr3_aa: CASSRQENTEAFF; cdr3_nt: TGTGCCAGCAGCCGACAGGAGAACACTGAAGCTTTCTTT
d_call: -; v_call: TRBV7-2; j_call: TRBJ2-5; clone_size: -; cdr3_aa: CASSYNNGRQETQYF; cdr3_nt: TGTGCCAGCAGCTACAATAACGGCAGGCAAGAGACCCAGTACTTC
d_call: -; v_call: TRBV30; j_call: TRBJ2-1; clone_size: -; cdr3_aa: CAWVPTTRANEQFF; cdr3_nt: TGTGCCTGGGTACCGACTACCCGGGCCAATGAGCAGTTCTTC